What follows is one T cell receptor beta chain and its context. Its antigen is unknown. With 8 bases removed from V and 3 bases from J, the gap between germline ends came to 12 bases. CDR1 KGHSH and CDR2 LQKENI come from the germline V gene. This CDR3 has 13 residues. Naive CD4+ cells were CD45RA-selected; the remaining cells were memory. The data originate from a study of shared clonotypes between healthy human individuals. Study at large: CD4 naive and CD4 memory each took three plates per donor, while CD8 naive took two and CD8 memory one. Findings and limits, study-wide: Investigators expected sequencing depth to affect clonotype sharing among donors. Clonotype sharing across several donors was observed for about 5.2% of naive CD4 clonotypes.

The method was immunoSEQ multiplex PCR; TCRdb's version includes in-frame clones alone and lacks a portion of them. The profile shows 1.4 million to 1.5 million clones, 96% of them singletons. This receptor was taken from a man aged 30 to 39 in good health. The chain couples TRBV18 to TRBJ2-3; D possibly corresponds to TRBD1 (5 bases). Sequenced material: naive CD4+ T cells sorted from blood. Subset indicated: CD45RA+ positively selected. The DNA of the CDR3 is TGTGCCAGCCAGGGCGATTTGACAGATACGCAGTATTTT. As protein: CASQGDLTDTQYF.